Each of the 15 T cell receptor beta chains below was sequenced from the same sample in a study of T-cell memory formation after mild COVID-19. TCRdb re-called the 5' RACE reads with MiXCR, one entry per CDR3 protein. The repertoire includes tens of thousands of distinct CDR3 sequences, around 8% of them detected once, and roughly 29% sits in the top ten. The sequenced material came from PBMCs or a T cell subset sorted from them (not recorded which). These receptors were collected from a young man who had mild COVID-19 (a few samples of this study predate the infection). Cell type and time point are not known.

This rearrangement joins TRBV10-3 to TRBJ1-1, with a weak D call TRBD1 (6 bases). The CDR3 is 16 amino acids. The germline V gene has CDR1 ENHRY and CDR2 SYGVKD. The V gene lost 2 bases and the J gene lost 5 bases, with 18 bases spanning the gap. CDR3 amino acids: CAISENQQGPSTEAFF. The CDR3 nucleotides are TGTGCCATCAGTGAGAATCAACAGGGCCCTTCAACTGAAGCTTTCTTT.

The sample holds many counts of this clonotype. The chain is built from TRBV5-1 and TRBJ1-2, with D possibly TRBD1 on 5 matching bases. The V and J ends lost 6 bases and 4 bases respectively, with 16 bases between them. The CDR3 loop spans 14 amino acids. CDR1 and CDR2 from the germline V gene are SGHRS and YFSETQ. The CDR3 reads CASNPGGEIYGYTF. DNA for the CDR3: TGCGCCAGCAACCCGGGAGGGGAGATCTATGGCTACACCTTC.

With regard to this clonotype: A much larger clone sits a single nucleotide away, making a read error possible. The chain combines TRBV7-2 with TRBJ2-1, with D maybe TRBD1 (5 bases). CDR1 SGHTA and CDR2 FQGNSA come from the germline V gene. The CDR3 is 14 residues long. V dropped 3 bases and J dropped 8 bases, with 14 bases sitting between them. The CDR3 is CASSFGRAYDEQFF. CDR3 coding DNA: TGTGCCAGCAGCTTCGGCAGGGCGTATGATGAGCAGTTCTTC. Complete variable domain (other parts from reference TRBV7-2 and TRBJ2-1): GAGVSQSPSNKVTEKGKDVELRCDPISGHTALYWYRQSLGQGLEFLIYFQGNSAPDKSGLPSDRFSAERTGGSVSTLTIQRTQQEDSAVYLCASSFGRAYDEQFFGPGTRLTVL.

This clonotype has at least ten counts. The chain couples TRBV2 to TRBJ2-7; TRBD1 is a possible D gene (5 bases). Germline V gene data show CDR1 as SNHLY and CDR2 as FYNNEI. Deletions cut 9 bases from V and 2 bases from J, with 17 bases between. This CDR3 comprises 14 residues. The CDR3 is CASSSRGVTYEQYF. As DNA, the CDR3 is TGTGCCAGTTCTAGTAGGGGTGTAACCTACGAGCAGTACTTC. The full variable domain, in which reference TRBV2 and TRBJ2-7 provide the parts outside the CDR3, is EPEVTQTPSHQVTQMGQEVILRCVPISNHLYFYWYRQILGQKVEFLVSFYNNEISEKSEIFDDQFSVERPDGSNFTLKIRSTKLEDSAMYFCASSSRGVTYEQYFGPGTRLTVT.

This clonotype was counted ten times or more. This chain uses TRBV20-1 with TRBJ1-1, with D uncertain. The CDR3 contains 14 residues. V was trimmed by 0 bases and J by 0 bases, leaving 8 bases between them. Germline CDR1 and CDR2: DFQATT and SNEGSKA (reference sequence). The CDR3 spells CSAREPGLNTEAFF. CDR3 DNA sequence: TGCAGTGCTAGAGAGCCCGGTTTGAACACTGAAGCTTTCTTT.

This clonotype showed up many times. The V call is TRBV4-3, the J call TRBJ2-5, with D perhaps assigned TRBD1 or TRBD2 (5 bases each). The CDR3 consists of 16 residues. The V end was cut by 0 bases, the J end by 3 bases, with 14 bases between. Germline loops: CDR1 LGHNA, CDR2 YSLEER. For the CDR3, the DNA is TGCGCCAGCAGCCAAGAAGCGAGGGTCAGGGAAGAGACCCAGTACTTC. It translates to CASSQEARVREETQYF.

This clonotype has ten or more counts. The chain recombines TRBV12-3 or TRBV12-4 with TRBJ1-5, with D possibly TRBD1 on 5 matching bases. The CDR3 is 16 residues long. Trimming removed 4 bases from V and 0 bases from J, with 13 bases in between. The CDR3 bases are TGTGCCAGCAGTTGGCTGGGGGTGAATAGCAATCAGCCCCAGCATTTT. Protein: CASSWLGVNSNQPQHF.

This clonotype has a count of ten or more. The genes are TRBV11-2 and TRBJ1-1; D may be TRBD1 (5 bases). This CDR3 is built from 13 residues. V lost 4 bases and J 5 bases, leaving 11 bases between the germline ends. Germline lookup yields CDR1 SGHAT and CDR2 FQNNGV. This CDR3 is CASSSRGVTEAFF. The CDR3 nucleotides read TGTGCCAGCAGCTCCCGAGGGGTGACTGAAGCTTTCTTT.

V gene TRBV6-6 combines with J gene TRBJ1-2; D unclear. The CDR3 is made up of 15 amino acids. V was pared by 0 bases and J by 5 bases, with 13 bases between. The germline CDR1 and CDR2 sequences are MNHNY and SVGAGI (reference sequence). The CDR3 DNA reads as TGTGCCAGCAGTTACTCATCGGGGTCAACGTATGGCTACACCTTC. Translation: CASSYSSGSTYGYTF.

This clonotype was observed at least ten times. The rearrangement joins TRBV5-1 to TRBJ1-4; D is possibly TRBD1 (5 bases). From germline, CDR1 is SGHRS and CDR2 YFSETQ. The V end lost 0 bases, the J end lost 0 bases, and 9 bases lay between the germline ends. There are 16 residues in the CDR3. CDR3 sequence reads: CASSLGGTTTNEKLFF. The DNA for the CDR3 is TGCGCCAGCAGCTTGGGAGGGACCACAACTAATGAAAAACTGTTTTTT.

This clonotype was counted ten times or more. The chain is built from TRBV6-5 and TRBJ1-6; D possibly corresponds to TRBD1 (6 bases). V was shortened by 6 bases and J by 9 bases, with 18 bases between the two germline ends. Germline lookup yields CDR1 MNHEY and CDR2 SVGAGI. This CDR3 is built from 15 residues. CDR3 sequence reads: CASSQYTGRSSPLHF. In DNA form, the CDR3 reads TGTGCCAGCAGCCAGTACACAGGGAGATCTTCACCCCTCCACTTT.

This clonotype was seen many times. V and J are TRBV5-1 and TRBJ1-1; 9 bases map to TRBD1. Per the germline V gene, CDR1 is SGHRS and CDR2 is YFSETQ. With V trimmed by 4 bases and J by 1 base, 5 bases remained unmatched. The CDR3 has 15 residues. In DNA form, the CDR3 reads TGCGCCAGCAGCCCGGAGGGACAGGGGAACACTGAAGCTTTCTTT. Protein sequence: CASSPEGQGNTEAFF.

This clonotype was seen ten or more times. In DNA, the CDR3 is TGCGCCAGCAGCTCTCGACTTAGCGGGGGGGTTACAGATACGCAGTATTTT. Translation: CASSSRLSGGVTDTQYF. The chain employs TRBV5-1 and TRBJ2-3; 11 bases align to TRBD2. J gave up 3 bases and V 3 bases, and 9 bases lay outside the gene matches. This CDR3 has 17 residues. The V gene's germline CDR1 is SGHRS and CDR2 YFSETQ.

This clonotype has ten or more counts. The chain joins TRBV4-3 to TRBJ2-3; D is possibly TRBD2 (6 bases). V gave up 1 base and J gave up 5 bases, with 16 bases separating them. This CDR3 contains 16 residues. The germline V gene has CDR1 LGHNA and CDR2 YSLEER. This CDR3 reads CASSQAWRGQGDTQYF. The CDR3 nucleotides read TGCGCCAGCAGCCAAGCTTGGCGGGGTCAGGGAGATACGCAGTATTTT.

This clonotype was observed many times. The chain recombines TRBV4-3 with TRBJ2-6; weak D call: TRBD2 (5 bases). The CDR3 has 17 amino acids. Per germline, CDR1 LGHNA and CDR2 YSLEER. Trimming shortened V by 0 bases and J by 2 bases, and 11 bases separated the two germline ends. CDR3 protein: CASSQDYEGAGANVLTF. CDR3 coding DNA: TGCGCCAGCAGCCAAGATTACGAGGGAGCTGGGGCCAACGTCCTGACTTTC.